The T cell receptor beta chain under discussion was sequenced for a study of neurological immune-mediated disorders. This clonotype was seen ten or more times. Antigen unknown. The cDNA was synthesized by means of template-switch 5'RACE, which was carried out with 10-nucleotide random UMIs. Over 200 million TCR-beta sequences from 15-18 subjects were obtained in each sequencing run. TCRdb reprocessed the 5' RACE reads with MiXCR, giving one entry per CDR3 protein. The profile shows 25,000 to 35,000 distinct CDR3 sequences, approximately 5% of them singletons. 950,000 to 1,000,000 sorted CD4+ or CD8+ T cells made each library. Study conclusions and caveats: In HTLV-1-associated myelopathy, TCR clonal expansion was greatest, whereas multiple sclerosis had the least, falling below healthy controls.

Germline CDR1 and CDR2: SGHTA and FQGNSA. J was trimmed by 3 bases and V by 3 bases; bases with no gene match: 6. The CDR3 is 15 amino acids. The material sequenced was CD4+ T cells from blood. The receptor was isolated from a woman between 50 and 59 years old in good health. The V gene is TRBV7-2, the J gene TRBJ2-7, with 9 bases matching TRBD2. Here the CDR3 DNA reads TGTGCCAGCAGCTTCGTAGCGGGAGTGTTCTACGAGCAGTACTTC. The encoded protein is CASSFVAGVFYEQYF.